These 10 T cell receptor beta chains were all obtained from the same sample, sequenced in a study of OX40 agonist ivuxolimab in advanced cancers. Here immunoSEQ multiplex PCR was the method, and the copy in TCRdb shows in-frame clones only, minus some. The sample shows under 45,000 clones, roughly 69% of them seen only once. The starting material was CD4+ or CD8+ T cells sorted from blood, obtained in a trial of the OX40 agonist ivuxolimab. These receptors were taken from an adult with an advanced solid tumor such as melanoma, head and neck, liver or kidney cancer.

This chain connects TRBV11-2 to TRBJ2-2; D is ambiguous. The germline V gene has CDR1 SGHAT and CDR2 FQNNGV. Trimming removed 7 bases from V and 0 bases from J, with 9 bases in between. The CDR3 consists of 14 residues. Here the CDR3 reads CASILTANTGELFF. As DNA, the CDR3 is TGTGCCAGCATTCTCACAGCGAACACCGGGGAGCTGTTTTTT. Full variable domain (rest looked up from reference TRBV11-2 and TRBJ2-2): EAGVAQSPRYKIIEKRQSVAFWCNPISGHATLYWYQQILGQGPKLLIQFQNNGVVDDSQLPKDRFSAERLKGVDSTLKIQPAKLEDSAVYLCASILTANTGELFFGEGSRLTVL.

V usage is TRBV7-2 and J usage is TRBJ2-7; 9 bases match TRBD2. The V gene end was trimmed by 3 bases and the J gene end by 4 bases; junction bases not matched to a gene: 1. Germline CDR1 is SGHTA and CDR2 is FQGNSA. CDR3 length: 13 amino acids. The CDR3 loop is CASSFGLAYEQYF. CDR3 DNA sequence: TGTGCCAGCAGCTTCGGACTAGCGTACGAGCAGTACTTC.

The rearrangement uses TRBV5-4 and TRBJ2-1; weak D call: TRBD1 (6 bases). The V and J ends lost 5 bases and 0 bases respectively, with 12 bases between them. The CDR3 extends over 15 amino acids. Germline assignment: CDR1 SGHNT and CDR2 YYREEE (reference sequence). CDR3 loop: CASRTGSSSYNEQFF. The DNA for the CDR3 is TGTGCCAGCAGGACAGGCTCGAGCTCCTACAATGAGCAGTTCTTC. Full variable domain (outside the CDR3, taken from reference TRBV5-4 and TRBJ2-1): ETGVTQSPTHLIKTRGQQVTLRCSSQSGHNTVSWYQQALGQGPQFIFQYYREEENGRGNFPPRFSGLQFPNYSSELNVNALELDDSALYLCASRTGSSSYNEQFFGPGTRLTVL.

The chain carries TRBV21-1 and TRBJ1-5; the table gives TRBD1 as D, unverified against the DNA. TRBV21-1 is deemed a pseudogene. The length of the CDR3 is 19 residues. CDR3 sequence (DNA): TGTGCCAGCAGCAAAGTTCTGTTGACAGCCGATGATAGCAATCAGCCCCAGCATTTT. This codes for CASSKVLLTADDSNQPQHF.

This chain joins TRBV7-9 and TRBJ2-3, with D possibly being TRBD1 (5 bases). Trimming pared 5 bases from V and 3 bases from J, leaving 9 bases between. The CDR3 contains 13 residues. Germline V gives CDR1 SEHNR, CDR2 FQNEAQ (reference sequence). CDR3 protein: CASSRRQTDTQYF. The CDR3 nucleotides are TGTGCCAGCAGCCGGCGACAGACAGATACGCAGTATTTT.

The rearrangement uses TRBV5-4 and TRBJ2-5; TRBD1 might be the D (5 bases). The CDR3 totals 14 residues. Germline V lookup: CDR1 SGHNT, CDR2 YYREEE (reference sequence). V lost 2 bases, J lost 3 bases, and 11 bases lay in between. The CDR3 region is CASSFGQGEETQYF. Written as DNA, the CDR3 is TGTGCCAGCAGCTTCGGCCAGGGTGAAGAGACCCAGTACTTC.

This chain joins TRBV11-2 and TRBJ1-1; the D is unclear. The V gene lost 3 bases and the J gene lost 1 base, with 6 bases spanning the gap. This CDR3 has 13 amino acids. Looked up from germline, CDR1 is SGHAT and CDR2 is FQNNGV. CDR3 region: CASSLRQNTEAFF. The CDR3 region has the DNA TGTGCCAGCAGCTTGCGTCAGAACACTGAAGCTTTCTTT.

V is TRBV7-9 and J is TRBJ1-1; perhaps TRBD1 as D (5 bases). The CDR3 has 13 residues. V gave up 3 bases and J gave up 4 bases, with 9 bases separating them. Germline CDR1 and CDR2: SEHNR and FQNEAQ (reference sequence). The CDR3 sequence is CASSFRVATEAFF. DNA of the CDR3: TGTGCCAGCAGCTTCAGGGTGGCCACTGAAGCTTTCTTT.

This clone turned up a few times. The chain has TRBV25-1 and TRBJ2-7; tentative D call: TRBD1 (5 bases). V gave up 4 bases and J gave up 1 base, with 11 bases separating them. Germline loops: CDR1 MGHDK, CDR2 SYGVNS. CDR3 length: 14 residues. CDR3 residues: CASSARQKSYEQYV. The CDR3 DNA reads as TGTGCCAGCAGTGCCCGACAGAAATCCTACGAGCAGTACGTC.

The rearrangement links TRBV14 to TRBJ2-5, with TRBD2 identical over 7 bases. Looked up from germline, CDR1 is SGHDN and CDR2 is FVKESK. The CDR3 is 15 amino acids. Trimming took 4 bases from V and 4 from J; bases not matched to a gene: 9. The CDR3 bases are TGTGCCAGCAGCCCAAAGGGACTACGGGGAGAGACCCAGTACTTC. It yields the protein CASSPKGLRGETQYF.